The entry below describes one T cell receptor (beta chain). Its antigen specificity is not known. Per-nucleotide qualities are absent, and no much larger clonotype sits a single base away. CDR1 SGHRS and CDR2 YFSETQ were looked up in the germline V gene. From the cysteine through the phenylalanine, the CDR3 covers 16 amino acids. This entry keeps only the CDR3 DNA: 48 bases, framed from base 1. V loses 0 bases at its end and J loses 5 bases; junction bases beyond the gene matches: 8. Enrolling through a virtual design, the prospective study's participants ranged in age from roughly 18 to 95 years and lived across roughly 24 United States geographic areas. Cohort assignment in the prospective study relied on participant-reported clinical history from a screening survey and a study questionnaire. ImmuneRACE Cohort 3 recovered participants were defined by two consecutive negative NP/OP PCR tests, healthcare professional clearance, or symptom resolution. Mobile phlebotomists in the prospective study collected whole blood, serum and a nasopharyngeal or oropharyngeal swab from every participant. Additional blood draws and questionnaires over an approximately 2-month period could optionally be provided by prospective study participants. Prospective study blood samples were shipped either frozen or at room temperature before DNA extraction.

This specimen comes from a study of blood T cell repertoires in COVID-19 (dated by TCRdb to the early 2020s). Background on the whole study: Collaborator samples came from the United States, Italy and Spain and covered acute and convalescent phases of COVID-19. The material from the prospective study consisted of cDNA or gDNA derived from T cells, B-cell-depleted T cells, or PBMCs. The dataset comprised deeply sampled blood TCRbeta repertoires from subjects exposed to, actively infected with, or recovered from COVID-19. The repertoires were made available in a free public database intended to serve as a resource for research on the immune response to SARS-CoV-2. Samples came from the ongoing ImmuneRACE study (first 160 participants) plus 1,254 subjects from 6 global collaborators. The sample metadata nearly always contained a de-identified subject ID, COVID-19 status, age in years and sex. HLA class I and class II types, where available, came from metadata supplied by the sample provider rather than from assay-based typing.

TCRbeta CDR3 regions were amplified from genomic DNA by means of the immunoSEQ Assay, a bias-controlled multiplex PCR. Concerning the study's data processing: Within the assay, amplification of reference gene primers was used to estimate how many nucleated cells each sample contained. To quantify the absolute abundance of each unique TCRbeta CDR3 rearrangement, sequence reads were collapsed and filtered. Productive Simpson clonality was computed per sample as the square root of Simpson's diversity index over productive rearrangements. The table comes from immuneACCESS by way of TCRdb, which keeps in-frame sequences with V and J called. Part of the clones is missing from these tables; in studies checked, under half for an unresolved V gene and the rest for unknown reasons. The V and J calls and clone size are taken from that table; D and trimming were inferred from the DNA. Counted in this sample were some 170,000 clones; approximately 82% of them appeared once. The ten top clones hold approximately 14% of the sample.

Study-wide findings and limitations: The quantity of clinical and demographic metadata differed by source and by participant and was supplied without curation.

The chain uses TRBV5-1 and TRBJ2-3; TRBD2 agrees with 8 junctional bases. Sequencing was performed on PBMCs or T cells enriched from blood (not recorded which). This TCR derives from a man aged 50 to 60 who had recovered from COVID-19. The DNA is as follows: TGCGCCAGCAGCTTGGATGGGCGGGGGGTCCTAGATACGCAGTATTTT. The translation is CASSLDGRGVLDTQYF.